These T cell receptor beta chains were read from a single sample in a study of cytomegalovirus exposure and HLA in healthy donors. Profiling relied on immunoSEQ multiplex PCR, and the TCRdb table lists in-frame clones only, not all of them. The sample carries some 140,000 clones, about two thirds recorded once. Sequenced input: PBMCs. All receptors come from a man between 50 and 59 years old in good health and CMV-seropositive. Both conserved end residues are part of each CDR3.

J gene: TRBJ1-1
V gene: TRBV25-1
CDR3 protein: CASSVRGGTEAFF

J gene: TRBJ2-2
V gene: TRBV28
CDR3 protein: CASSTGGSGELFF

J gene: TRBJ2-1
V gene: TRBV4-3
CDR3 protein: CASSPPAGGPDEQFF

J gene: TRBJ1-1
V gene: TRBV11-3
CDR3 protein: CASSFQENTEAFF

J gene: TRBJ1-1
V gene: TRBV7-9
CDR3 protein: CASAGQAEAFF

J gene: TRBJ2-5
V gene: TRBV7-9
CDR3 protein: CASSFTRGFETQYF

J gene: TRBJ2-5
V gene: TRBV11-3
CDR3 protein: CASSLGQTRETQYF

J gene: TRBJ2-1
V gene: TRBV5-6
CDR3 protein: CASSRLTTSGHNEQFF

J gene: TRBJ1-1
V gene: TRBV29-1
CDR3 protein: CSAGRLLNTEAFF

J gene: TRBJ2-7
V gene: TRBV27
CDR3 protein: CASSLVRTGIGSEQYF

J gene: TRBJ2-3
V gene: TRBV7-9
CDR3 protein: CASIPGASGARNADTQYF

J gene: TRBJ2-7
V gene: TRBV4-1
CDR3 protein: CASSPQTGKTYEQYF

J gene: TRBJ1-1
V gene: TRBV19
CDR3 protein: CASSIVTLLRAFF

J gene: TRBJ1-2
V gene: TRBV5-5
CDR3 protein: CASSPKMAGILGGYTF

J gene: TRBJ1-2
V gene: TRBV6-6
CDR3 protein: CASSYSDRSNYGYTF

J gene: TRBJ2-1
V gene: TRBV7-9
CDR3 protein: CASSAGGRGGGYNEQFF

J gene: TRBJ2-1
V gene: TRBV14
CDR3 protein: CASSQGLAGANEQFF

J gene: TRBJ1-6
V gene: TRBV2
CDR3 protein: CASFASGTGRSPLHF

J gene: TRBJ2-2
V gene: TRBV9
CDR3 protein: CASSPTANTGELFF

J gene: TRBJ1-1
V gene: TRBV19
CDR3 protein: CASGTSTEAFF

J gene: TRBJ1-2
V gene: TRBV5-1
CDR3 protein: CASSNQGGADYGYTF

J gene: TRBJ2-1
V gene: TRBV5-1
CDR3 protein: CASSLNLAGGEQFF

J gene: TRBJ1-1
V gene: TRBV4-2
CDR3 protein: CASSQIEGEGTEAFF

J gene: TRBJ2-1
V gene: TRBV6-1
CDR3 protein: CASSEPSSSYNEQFF

J gene: TRBJ2-7
V gene: TRBV9
CDR3 protein: CASSAGVGEQYF

J gene: TRBJ1-4
V gene: TRBV7-9
CDR3 protein: CASSLESTNEKLFF

J gene: TRBJ2-2
V gene: TRBV19
CDR3 protein: CASSLTGANTGELFF

J gene: TRBJ2-1
V gene: TRBV5-1
CDR3 protein: CASSVGTSRGEQFF

J gene: TRBJ2-3
V gene: TRBV6-1
CDR3 protein: CASRTASGRVDTQYF

J gene: TRBJ1-2
V gene: TRBV7-2
CDR3 protein: CASSLLGTGGRGYTF

J gene: TRBJ1-1
V gene: TRBV9
CDR3 protein: CASSVSGYTEAFF

J gene: TRBJ2-7
V gene: TRBV6-1
CDR3 protein: CASSEAGGSPYEQYF

J gene: TRBJ2-1
V gene: TRBV6-6
CDR3 protein: CASSSVRGEQFF

J gene: TRBJ2-1
V gene: TRBV6-5
CDR3 protein: CASIPVSSGQGVF

J gene: TRBJ1-1
V gene: TRBV2
CDR3 protein: CASTLGQGNTEAFF

J gene: TRBJ2-7
V gene: TRBV11-2
CDR3 protein: CASSLEVGGGYEQYF